This is a list of T cell receptor beta chains from one sample in a study of blood T cell repertoires in COVID-19. Method: immunoSEQ multiplex PCR; TCRdb's copy keeps in-frame clones and lacks some. The table records 300,000 to 400,000 clones, 91% of them present only once. The specimen sequenced was peripheral blood. The source of these receptors is a woman aged 18-29 years who had recovered from COVID-19. Each CDR3 is given with its conserved first and last residue. A D gene is named only where the DNA matches it firmly. Some rows mark clone size as missing; the rest say once, few, many or name a class of expanded clone.

clone size	V gene	J gene	D gene	CDR3 DNA	CDR3 protein
-	TRBV11-2	TRBJ2-1	-	TGTGCCAGCAGCTTAGATGTTTTTGGAGACGGCACCAATGAGCAGTTCTTC	CASSLDVFGDGTNEQFF
-	TRBV2	TRBJ1-5	-	TGTGCCAGCAGTGAAGAGGGGTCCTATCCGTCCCAGCATTTT	CASSEEGSYPSQHF
-	TRBV2	TRBJ1-2	-	TGTGCCAGCAGCCTTTTCCGGGACTTAAAAGCTAACTATGGCTACACCTTC	CASSLFRDLKANYGYTF
few	TRBV11-2	TRBJ2-3	-	TGTGCCAGCAGCTTACGCCCTAGCGTCAGCACAGATACGCAGTATTTT	CASSLRPSVSTDTQYF
once	TRBV7-2	TRBJ1-4	-	TGTGCCAGCAGCTTAGCTGGAACAAGACAGGAAAAACTGTTTTTT	CASSLAGTRQEKLFF
-	TRBV2	TRBJ2-4	-	TGTGCCAGCAGTGAGAACCGGGTAGCCAAAAACATTCAGTACTTC	CASSENRVAKNIQYF
-	TRBV5-1	TRBJ2-3	TRBD2	TGCGCCAGCAGCTCGCTGCCACGGGAGGACACAGATACGCAGTATTTT	CASSSLPREDTDTQYF
-	TRBV9	TRBJ2-1	-	TGTGCCAGCAGCGCGTACGGGAGCCAGGCTGGCAATGAGCAGTTCTTC	CASSAYGSQAGNEQFF
-	TRBV19	TRBJ2-1	-	TGTGCCAGTAGTATCGGAGGGTTTGGGGACAATGAGCAGTTCTTC	CASSIGGFGDNEQFF
-	TRBV24-1	TRBJ2-1	-	TGTGCCACCAGTGACGGGACATTTGGGGGGGATGAGCAGTTCTTC	CATSDGTFGGDEQFF
-	TRBV28	TRBJ2-3	-	TGTGCCAGCAGTCACTCCTCAGGGTACGATACGCAGTATTTT	CASSHSSGYDTQYF
-	TRBV7-2	TRBJ2-1	TRBD2	TGTGCCAGCAGCCAGATCCGGACTAGCGGGAGGGCCAATGAGCAGTTCTTC	CASSQIRTSGRANEQFF
once	TRBV3-1/TRBV3-2	TRBJ1-3	-	TGTGCCAGCAGCCAAAGTCGGGGGGGCTTCAGCTCTGGAAACACCATATATTTT	CASSQSRGGFSSGNTIYF
-	TRBV24-1	TRBJ1-2	-	TGTGCCACCAGTGACCCAGGCTATGGCTACACCTTC	CATSDPGYGYTF
-	TRBV5-4	TRBJ2-1	-	TGTGCCAGCAGCTTGAAACGGGAGACCTACAATGAGCAGTTCTTC	CASSLKRETYNEQFF
-	TRBV5-6	TRBJ1-2	TRBD1	TGTGCCAGCAGCCCAGGGACAGTGTCTGGCTACACCTTC	CASSPGTVSGYTF
-	TRBV6-4	TRBJ2-1	TRBD2	TGTGCCAGCAGTGAGCGGGAGTACAATGAGCAGTTCTTC	CASSEREYNEQFF
once	TRBV5-5	TRBJ1-6	-	TGTGCCAGCAGCCGTCCCCTCCGGGGGTCAAATTCACCCCTCCACTTT	CASSRPLRGSNSPLHF
-	TRBV9	TRBJ2-2	TRBD1	TGTGCCAGCAGCGCACGACAGGGACCCGGGGAGCTGTTTTTT	CASSARQGPGELFF
-	TRBV7-8	TRBJ2-5	-	TGTGCCAGCAGCTCGGTTTCGGGTGGGGGAGGAGAGACCCAGTACTTC	CASSSVSGGGGETQYF
-	TRBV7-8	TRBJ1-5	TRBD1	TGTGCCAGCAGCTTACTCCGGACAGGGAGAAATCAGCCCCAGCATTTT	CASSLLRTGRNQPQHF
once	TRBV19	TRBJ2-1	TRBD2	TGTGCCAGTAGTGCTCTAGCGGGAGATTTAAATGAGCAGTTCTTC	CASSALAGDLNEQFF
once	TRBV19	TRBJ1-1	-	TGTGCCAGTAGTATCAACAGGAACACTGAAGCTTTCTTT	CASSINRNTEAFF
-	TRBV15	TRBJ2-2	TRBD2	TGTGCCACCAGTCCTAGCGGGAGGGTCACCGGGGAGCTGTTTTTT	CATSPSGRVTGELFF
-	TRBV27	TRBJ1-2	-	TGTGCCAGCAGCCGCGCAGGCGGGGGCTACACCTTC	CASSRAGGGYTF
-	TRBV18	TRBJ1-2	TRBD1	TGTGCCAGCTCACCACAACAGGGGGCGGATGGCTACACCTTC	CASSPQQGADGYTF
-	TRBV12-5	TRBJ1-1	-	TGTGCTAGTGGACGGGGAAGGAACACTGAAGCTTTCTTT	CASGRGRNTEAFF
-	TRBV24-1	TRBJ2-3	-	TGTGCCACCAGTCCCAGGGGATCCGGGTCCACCACAGATACGCAGTATTTT	CATSPRGSGSTTDTQYF
-	TRBV11-2	TRBJ1-2	TRBD1	TGTGCCAGCAGCTTAGTGGTTGGGGGGACAGGTAGCAGCTATGGCTACACCTTC	CASSLVVGGTGSSYGYTF
-	TRBV27	TRBJ1-6	TRBD1	TGTGCCAGCACCGGGACAGGGGTTCGGTCACCCCTCCACTTT	CASTGTGVRSPLHF
-	TRBV19	TRBJ1-5	-	TGTGCCAGTAGTATTTTACAAGGGCTCGGAGGGCCCCAGCATTTT	CASSILQGLGGPQHF
-	TRBV7-2	TRBJ1-2	TRBD1	TGTGCCAGCAGCTTAGTAGGGGGGGGACAGGGGCGAGCGGCGCGCGGCTACACCTTC	CASSLVGGGQGRAARGYTF
-	TRBV10-3	TRBJ1-1	-	TGTGCCATGGGGACTCTGAACACTGAAGCTTTCTTT	CAMGTLNTEAFF
-	TRBV2	TRBJ1-1	-	TGTGCCAGCACCAGGGCTAACACTGAAGCTTTCTTT	CASTRANTEAFF
-	TRBV5-1	TRBJ1-1	-	TGCGCCAGCAGCTTGGCCGCAGGGGTGAGCACTGAAGCTTTCTTT	CASSLAAGVSTEAFF
once	TRBV7-9	TRBJ1-5	-	TGTGCCAGCAGCTTAGAAGGGGGTGGTCAGCCCCAGCATTTT	CASSLEGGGQPQHF
-	TRBV11-3	TRBJ2-1	TRBD2	TGTGCCAGCAGCCTTGCCGGGACTAGCGTTTACAATGAGCAGTTCTTC	CASSLAGTSVYNEQFF
-	TRBV7-2	TRBJ2-1	-	TGTGCCAGCAGCCCCCCCGGTCTCAGGGGCACTGAGCAGTTCTTC	CASSPPGLRGTEQFF
-	TRBV19	TRBJ1-1	TRBD1	TGTGCCAGTAGTACAGGGGGCGCGGCCACTGAAGCTTTCTTT	CASSTGGAATEAFF
-	TRBV6-5	TRBJ1-1	-	TGTGCCAGCAGTTACTCATGGCAAGTGAACACTGAAGCTTTCTTT	CASSYSWQVNTEAFF
-	TRBV7-9	TRBJ2-2	-	TGTGCCAGCAGCGCCGGGACTCTGAACACCGGGGAGCTGTTTTTT	CASSAGTLNTGELFF
-	TRBV5-6	TRBJ2-1	-	TGTGCCAGCAGCCCTTGGGGAGTGTTGGATACGAATGAGCAGTTCTTC	CASSPWGVLDTNEQFF
-	TRBV5-1	TRBJ2-3	-	TGCGCCAGCGTCAGGGGAGATGGGACAGATACGCAGTATTTT	CASVRGDGTDTQYF
-	TRBV3-1/TRBV3-2	TRBJ2-2	TRBD2	TGTGCCAGCAGCCAAGATATTACTAGCGCCACCGGGGAGCTGTTTTTT	CASSQDITSATGELFF
once	TRBV7-2	TRBJ1-2	-	TGTGCCAGCAGCTTACGAGACAGAACTCCTTATGGCTACACCTTC	CASSLRDRTPYGYTF